A single T cell receptor (beta chain) is shown here with its context. Here immunoSEQ multiplex PCR was the method, and the copy in TCRdb shows in-frame clones only, minus some. This sample has some 350,000 clones; about 88% occur once, and the top ten carry around 3%. The data derive from a study of blood T cell repertoires in COVID-19. The germline gives CDR1 SGHVS, CDR2 FNYEAQ. The CDR3 spans 15 residues. Trimming took 5 bases from V and 8 from J; bases not matched to a gene: 9. This TCR came from a woman in her 30s who had recovered from COVID-19. Sequencing input: PBMCs or T cells enriched from blood (not recorded which). V gene TRBV7-6 combines with J gene TRBJ1-6; TRBD1 agrees at 7 bases. The CDR3 is CASSAMGQKDSPLHF. The CDR3 region has the DNA TGTGCCAGCAGCGCCATGGGACAGAAAGATTCACCCCTCCACTTT.